This T cell receptor beta chain stems from a study of tumor and adjacent non-tumor tissue in lung cancer. No cell sorting was done before RNA was extracted from the tissue. Distant lung tissue was collected more than 3 cm away from the tumor edge. TCRbeta libraries were built with three rounds of nested PCR, modified from ARM-PCR. One entry per CDR3 protein results from TCRdb running MiXCR on the multiplex PCR reads. The sample contains 45,000 or so distinct CDR3 sequences, roughly three fifths of which appear only once. The germline CDR1 and CDR2 sequences are MNHNY and SVGAGI (reference sequence). The CDR3 sequence is 16 residues long. V was clipped by 0 bases and J by 6 bases, with 17 bases between them.

Sequenced input: distant non-tumor lung tissue. The origin of this receptor is a woman aged 35 to 49 with non-small cell lung cancer. This chain links TRBV6-6 with TRBJ1-1; D uncertain. This chain's CDR3 is CASSYSPHRTDAEAFF. The CDR3, as DNA: TGTGCCAGCAGTTACTCACCCCACCGAACGGACGCTGAAGCTTTCTTT.